The present T cell receptor beta chain was sequenced within a study of T cell responses to AZD1222 COVID-19 vaccine. Here immunoSEQ multiplex PCR was the method, and the copy in TCRdb shows in-frame clones only, minus some. The sample records tens of thousands of clones, about 91% being singletons. This CDR3 is built from 16 residues. The germline gives CDR1 KGHSH, CDR2 LQKENI. Trimming took off 2 bases at V and 1 base at J, with 15 bases between the two ends. Study results and limitations: Nearly half of unique spike-specific TCRs reportedly avoided B.1.351 and B.1.1.7 mutated regions. Across the whole spike, CD4 TCRs peaked at regions 160-218 and 743-854. Only a handful of AZD1222 recipients tested seropositive at baseline.

On this clone: Its antigen is undetermined.

The rearrangement links TRBV18 to TRBJ2-7; D is unclear. The sequence derives from an adult in good health. The sequencing here drew on peripheral blood, taken on day 0 of AZD1222 vaccination. The CDR3, as DNA: TGTGCCAGCTCACCAGTTATCCTAGGTCGGTCCTACGAGCAGTACTTC. Protein sequence: CASSPVILGRSYEQYF.